This entry concerns a single TCR beta chain. This specimen belongs to a study of read filtering for tumor transcriptome and immune sequencing. Study-level information: Among patients, some 17 were male and around 15 female, aged about 45 to 85 (mean around 66). Fewer than 10 patients were R-ISS I, approximately 15 were R-ISS II, 6 or 7 were R-ISS III.

Trimming stripped 5 bases from V and 2 bases from J, with 13 bases between. The CDR3 runs 15 residues. CDR1 is LNHDA and CDR2 is SQIVND in the germline V gene (reference sequence). From 400 to 450 ng of RNA, a library with molecular barcoded alpha/delta and beta/gamma adaptors was made. TCRdb ran MiXCR on the reads and lists one entry per CDR3 protein. The sample consists of more than 45,000 distinct CDR3 sequences, roughly 18% of them appearing once. The clonotype originates from a donor at least 40 years old with multiple myeloma. The chain employs TRBV19 and TRBJ1-5, with D maybe TRBD1 (6 bases). The specimen sequenced was a population of CD138-negative cells sorted from bone marrow. The chain's CDR3 is CASSAQGTRNQPQHF. In DNA form, the CDR3 reads TGTGCCAGTAGTGCACAGGGTACCCGCAATCAGCCCCAGCATTTT.